Included here is one T cell receptor (beta chain) sequence, with context. The antigen is unknown. Expansion of antigen-specific CD4+ T cells with viral peptide pools was carried out by the ViraFEST assay before sequencing. Culturing for 9 to 10 days preceded CD4+ T cell isolation. Documented for the person is a PCR-confirmed SARS-CoV-2 infection occurring between March and December 2020. Researchers reported culturing two million PBMC in each well, adding 8 to 10 IU/ml IL-2 and roughly 10 ug/ml peptides. On day 3 and again on day 7, half the medium was replaced with IL-2 medium. Trimming shortened V by 0 bases and J by 0 bases, and 14 bases separated the two germline ends. Germline V lookup: CDR1 MGHRA, CDR2 YSYEKL. This CDR3 comprises 18 residues. These data come from a study of vaccination effects on CD4 cells after COVID-19. The table came from immunoSEQ multiplex PCR; TCRdb's copy has only in-frame clones and leaves some out. This table has fewer than 40,000 clones, 72% appearing once.

The sequence derives from a human donor who had a prior SARS-CoV-2 infection. The sequenced sample was CD4+ T cells from PBMCs cultured with a peptide pool, obtained before COVID-19 vaccination. The J gene is TRBJ1-4, the V gene TRBV4-1, with a tentative D call TRBD1 (6 bases). The CDR3 reads CASSQDGPGQTTNEKLFF. The CDR3 coding sequence is TGCGCCAGCAGCCAAGACGGCCCAGGACAGACAACTAATGAAAAACTGTTTTTT.